The clone carrying this TCR beta chain was seen more than once but under ten times. As yet, its antigen is unknown. Expressed TCRB transcripts were sequenced because the isolated RNA had all been reverse transcribed beforehand. Only in-frame clones appear in the TCRdb table, and some are missing; sequencing was by immunoSEQ multiplex PCR. Among under 950,000 clones listed, roughly 16% were seen once. V lost 1 base, J lost 8 bases, and 18 bases lay in between. The V gene's germline CDR1 is LGHNA and CDR2 YNFKEQ. The CDR3 has 16 residues. The sample belongs to a study of beta chain features in type 1 diabetes. Study observations and caveats: Patients' naive, central memory and regulatory TCRB repertoires appeared more alike than those of healthy donors.

The clonotype was recovered from a woman aged 18 to 35 in good health. V is TRBV4-2 and J is TRBJ2-1; unclear D gene. The specimen sequenced was naive CD4+ T cells from blood. CDR3 coding DNA: TGTGCCAGCAGCCAAGTTTGGGAAACAACGACCCATGAGCAGTTCTTC. Translated, it gives CASSQVWETTTHEQFF.